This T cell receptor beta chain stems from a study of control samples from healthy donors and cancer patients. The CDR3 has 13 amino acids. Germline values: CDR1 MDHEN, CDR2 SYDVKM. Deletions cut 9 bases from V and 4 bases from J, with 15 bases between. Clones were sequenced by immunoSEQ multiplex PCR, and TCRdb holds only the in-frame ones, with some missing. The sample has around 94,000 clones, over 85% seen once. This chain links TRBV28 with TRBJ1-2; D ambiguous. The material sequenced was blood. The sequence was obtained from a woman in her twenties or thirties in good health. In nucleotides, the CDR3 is TGTGCCAGTATGGTTGGACGGTTCTATGGCTACACCTTC. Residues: CASMVGRFYGYTF.